This entry is about one TCR beta chain. No antigen is known for it. Donors were healthy HIV-negative adults without recently reported acute infections or vaccinations. This entry belongs to a study of shared clonotypes between healthy human individuals. Study conclusions and caveats: Represented diversity, genetic and exposure-history alike, was limited by few donors. The sampled material consisted only of blood, and tissue repertoires are likely to differ.

TCRdb keeps only in-frame clones here, not all; method: immunoSEQ multiplex PCR. The sample has 500,000 to 550,000 clones, roughly 95% seen once. The sample consisted of naive CD4+ T cells sorted from blood. Subset denoted: CD45RA+ positively selected. The TCR sequence derives from a woman aged 30 to 39 in good health.

The CDR3 loop is CASSSYDRGKFF. The CDR3, as DNA: TGTGCCAGCAGCTCCTATGACAGGGGGAAGTTCTTC. The chain carries TRBV7-6 and TRBJ2-1; 9 nucleotides align to TRBD1. After removal of 4 bases from V and 14 bases from J, the junction contained 6 bases not matched to a gene. This CDR3 region has 12 residues. Germline V lookup: CDR1 SGHVS, CDR2 FNYEAQ.